These 30 T cell receptor beta chains were all obtained from the same sample, sequenced in a study of blood T cell repertoires in COVID-19. Method: immunoSEQ multiplex PCR; TCRdb's copy keeps in-frame clones and lacks some. Here the sample spans 75,000 to 95,000 clones, roughly 89% being singletons. What was sequenced was peripheral blood. These receptors came from an older woman with COVID-19, enrolled during active disease.

The chain uses TRBV12-3 or TRBV12-4 and TRBJ1-1; 8 bases are a match to TRBD1. There are 13 residues in the CDR3. J was trimmed by 12 bases and V by 7 bases; bases with no gene match: 13. CDR3 sequence: CASNGQGDFGSFF. The CDR3, as DNA: TGTGCCAGCAACGGACAGGGCGATTTTGGATCTTTCTTT.

In its sample, this clone was seen a few times. The chain joins TRBV27 to TRBJ1-2; 7 bases align to TRBD1. Germline V gene data show CDR1 as MNHEY and CDR2 as SMNVEV (reference sequence). The CDR3 contains 13 residues. Trimming cost V 4 bases and J 5 bases; bases outside gene matches: 4. The chain's CDR3 is CASSSGRGYGYTF. CDR3 nucleotides: TGTGCCAGCAGTTCTGGCAGGGGGTATGGCTACACCTTC.

The chain uses TRBV7-2 and TRBJ1-1, with a tentative D call TRBD1 (6 bases). CDR3 length: 14 residues. Trimming removed 3 bases at V and 5 bases at J, with 13 bases between. CDR1 is SGHTA and CDR2 is FQGNSA in the germline V gene. For the CDR3, the DNA is TGTGCCAGCAGCTTCAGGGTGAGGGGGACTGAAGCTTTCTTT. Its protein product is CASSFRVRGTEAFF. Full variable domain (outside the CDR3, taken from reference TRBV7-2 and TRBJ1-1): GAGVSQSPSNKVTEKGKDVELRCDPISGHTALYWYRQSLGQGLEFLIYFQGNSAPDKSGLPSDRFSAERTGGSVSTLTIQRTQQEDSAVYLCASSFRVRGTEAFFGQGTRLTVV.

This rearrangement joins TRBV28 to TRBJ1-2; D remains ambiguous. The V gene's germline CDR1 is MDHEN and CDR2 SYDVKM. The CDR3 consists of 13 residues. Trimming removed 1 base at V and 6 bases at J, with 9 bases between. In DNA, the CDR3 is TGTGCCAGCAGTTTATCCAACCGGGATGGCTACACCTTC. Its protein product is CASSLSNRDGYTF.

CDR3 protein: CASSWGQATEAFF. CDR3 sequence (DNA): TGCGCCAGCAGCTGGGGACAGGCCACTGAAGCTTTCTTT. The chain uses TRBV5-1 and TRBJ1-1, with 8 bases identical to TRBD1. The CDR3 runs 13 residues. The trim removed 3 bases at V and 4 bases at J, leaving 2 bases unmatched. Germline-derived CDR1 and CDR2 are SGHRS and YFSETQ.

J is TRBJ2-7 and V is TRBV7-2; TRBD1 matches at 9 bases. The CDR3 length is 16 residues. The V and J ends lost 5 bases and 5 bases, in that order; junction bases with no gene match: 13. CDR1 SGHTA and CDR2 FQGNSA come from the germline V gene. The DNA for the CDR3 is TGTGCCAGCAGCGCAGGCCCCGGGACAGGGTTCCACGAGCAGTACTTC. This gives the protein CASSAGPGTGFHEQYF.

Only a few counts were recorded for this clone. The CDR3: CASSYGPVNNRPQHF. The CDR3 nucleotides read TGTGCCAGCAGTTACGGTCCAGTAAACAATCGACCCCAGCATTTT. This sequence joins TRBV6-2 or TRBV6-3 and TRBJ1-5, with no clear D. CDR1 and CDR2 (germline): MNHEY, SVGEGT. V was cut by 2 bases and J by 10 bases, with 18 bases left in between. The CDR3 loop spans 15 amino acids.

The chain employs TRBV7-2 and TRBJ2-5; 8 nucleotides line up with TRBD1. The CDR3 has 13 residues. CDR1 is SGHTA, CDR2 FQGNSA, per germline. V lost 5 bases, J lost 4 bases, and 3 bases stayed unmatched. The CDR3 here is CASSTDRGETQYF. The DNA for the CDR3 is TGTGCCAGCAGCACAGACAGGGGAGAGACCCAGTACTTC. Full variable domain (missing parts from reference TRBV7-2 and TRBJ2-5): GAGVSQSPSNKVTEKGKDVELRCDPISGHTALYWYRQSLGQGLEFLIYFQGNSAPDKSGLPSDRFSAERTGGSVSTLTIQRTQQEDSAVYLCASSTDRGETQYFGPGTRLLVL.

The rearrangement uses TRBV7-9 and TRBJ2-7; 10 bases match TRBD1. With 5 bases clipped from V and 3 bases from J, the junction kept 4 bases outside the gene matches. Germline V lookup: CDR1 SEHNR, CDR2 FQNEAQ (reference sequence). CDR3 length: 14 residues. CDR3 coding DNA: TGTGCCAGCAGCATTGGGACAGGGGACTACGAGCAGTACTTC. Translation: CASSIGTGDYEQYF.

The V call is TRBV5-1, the J call TRBJ1-4, with TRBD1 as a possible D gene (5 bases). Deletions cut 4 bases from V and 0 bases from J, with 10 bases between. CDR3 length equals 15 residues. The germline V gene has CDR1 SGHRS and CDR2 YFSETQ. The CDR3 is CASSAGLATNEKLFF. For the CDR3, the DNA is TGCGCCAGCAGCGCGGGACTTGCAACTAATGAAAAACTGTTTTTT.

J is TRBJ1-2 and V is TRBV9, with 7 bases lining up with TRBD1. V trimming: 4 bases; J trimming: 5 bases; junction bases outside the gene matches: 14. The CDR3 extends over 16 amino acids. In germline, CDR1 is SGDLS, CDR2 YYNGEE. DNA of the CDR3: TGTGCCAGCAGCCCGCGCCCCGGACAGGCGACATATGGCTACACCTTC. It specifies CASSPRPGQATYGYTF.

This chain connects TRBV30 to TRBJ1-1; TRBD1 is a possible D gene (6 bases). This CDR3 contains 10 residues. V was trimmed by 1 base and J by 11 bases, leaving 8 bases between them. From germline, CDR1 is GTSNPN and CDR2 SVGIG (reference sequence). In DNA form, the CDR3 reads TGTGCCTGGAGTGACAGGGTGGCTTTCTTT. Encoded protein: CAWSDRVAFF.

This clone was seen only once. The chain has TRBV6-2 or TRBV6-3 and TRBJ2-7, with D uncertain. The V end was cut by 2 bases, the J end by 5 bases, with 7 bases between. This CDR3 region has 12 residues. Per the germline V gene, CDR1 is MNHEY and CDR2 is SVGEGT. The CDR3 protein is CASSYQIHEQYF. CDR3 nucleotide sequence: TGTGCCAGCAGTTACCAAATCCACGAGCAGTACTTC.

The rearrangement links TRBV7-3 to TRBJ2-6, with D possibly TRBD1 on 6 matching bases. The germline V gene encodes CDR1 SGHTA and CDR2 FQGTGA. V was trimmed by 5 bases and J by 1 base, leaving 9 bases between them. This CDR3 has 15 amino acids. The CDR3 coding sequence is TGTGCCAGCAGCCCAGGACAGTCTGGGGCCAACGTCCTGACTTTC. This gives the protein CASSPGQSGANVLTF.

The chain links TRBV6-2 or TRBV6-3 to TRBJ2-4; TRBD1 agrees at 7 bases. With 5 bases clipped from V and 7 bases from J, the junction kept 8 bases outside the gene matches. CDR3 size: 14 residues. Germline CDR1 MNHEY, CDR2 SVGEGT. The CDR3 protein is CASSQNRGMNIQYF. Written as DNA, the CDR3 is TGTGCCAGCAGTCAAAACAGGGGTATGAACATTCAGTACTTC.

The chain couples TRBV18 to TRBJ1-6, with a tentative D call TRBD1 (5 bases). The V gene lost 3 bases and the J gene lost 8 bases, with 14 bases spanning the gap. The CDR3 sequence is 15 residues long. Germline V gene sequence: CDR1 KGHSH, CDR2 LQKENI. The CDR3: CASSPEGAVDSPLHF. The CDR3, as DNA: TGTGCCAGCTCACCGGAAGGGGCGGTGGATTCACCCCTCCACTTT.

The chain combines TRBV19 with TRBJ1-2; D not certain. Germline CDR1 reads LNHDA; CDR2 reads SQIVND (reference sequence). CDR3 length: 14 residues. Trimming stripped 3 bases from V and 5 bases from J, with 13 bases between. This chain's CDR3 is CASSIGQQIYGYTF. CDR3 nucleotide sequence: TGTGCCAGTAGTATTGGGCAGCAAATATATGGCTACACCTTC.

CDR3 region: CASSYQDRGHTGELFF. The CDR3 coding sequence is TGTGCCAGCAGTTACCAGGACAGGGGGCACACCGGGGAGCTGTTTTTT. The chain links TRBV6-5 to TRBJ2-2, with 11 bases lining up with TRBD1. The CDR3 runs 16 residues. Germline V lookup: CDR1 MNHEY, CDR2 SVGAGI. V gave up 2 bases and J gave up 3 bases; unmatched junction bases: 2.

This sequence joins TRBV9 and TRBJ1-2; weak D call: TRBD1 (6 bases). V lost 2 bases and J lost 4, with 9 bases in between. This CDR3 region has 13 residues. The germline CDR1 and CDR2 sequences are SGDLS and YYNGEE. The CDR3 is CASSVGGAYGYTF. CDR3 DNA sequence: TGTGCCAGCAGCGTGGGGGGGGCCTATGGCTACACCTTC. Full variable domain (rest looked up from reference TRBV9 and TRBJ1-2): DSGVTQTPKHLITATGQRVTLRCSPRSGDLSVYWYQQSLDQGLQFLIQYYNGEERAKGNILERFSAQQFPDLHSELNLSSLELGDSALYFCASSVGGAYGYTFGSGTRLTVV.

The V call is TRBV19, the J call TRBJ2-7, with D uncertain. Germline lookup yields CDR1 LNHDA and CDR2 SQIVND (reference sequence). V was trimmed by 3 bases and J by 9 bases, leaving 9 bases between them. The CDR3 is 11 amino acids. The CDR3 nucleotides are TGTGCCAGTAGTATGTGCGGCGGGCAGTACTTC. It encodes CASSMCGGQYF.

The count of this clone is one. The chain combines TRBV6-6 with TRBJ2-5; 7 bases agree with TRBD1. Trimming at V came to 5 bases and at J to 5 bases, leaving 11 bases not matched to a gene. CDR3 length: 15 amino acids. CDR1 MNHNY and CDR2 SVGAGI come from the germline V gene (reference sequence). CDR3 region: CASSGLGTARETQYF. CDR3 bases: TGTGCCAGCAGTGGCCTCGGGACAGCCCGGGAGACCCAGTACTTC.

The rearrangement uses TRBV3-1 (or the pseudogene TRBV3-2) and TRBJ1-2, with 7 bases aligning to TRBD1. The CDR3 contains 13 residues. Germline CDR1 and CDR2: LGHDT and YNNKEL (reference sequence). Trimming took 4 bases from V and 6 from J; bases not matched to a gene: 5. CDR3 residues: CASSPTGAHGYTF. CDR3 bases: TGTGCCAGCAGCCCCACAGGGGCGCATGGCTACACCTTC.

The chain uses TRBV10-1 and TRBJ2-1; 7 bases align to TRBD2. CDR1 and CDR2 from the germline V gene are WNHNN and SYGVQD (reference sequence). V lost 3 bases and J lost 3; bases outside the gene matches: 2. This CDR3 is built from 14 residues. CDR3 nucleotides: TGCGCCAGCAGTGACGGGGGGAACTACAATGAGCAGTTCTTC. Residues: CASSDGGNYNEQFF.

The chain is built from TRBV6-5 and TRBJ1-5; 7 bases are shared with TRBD1. The germline V gene encodes CDR1 MNHEY and CDR2 SVGAGI. With V trimmed by 8 bases and J by 0 bases, 4 bases remained unmatched. This CDR3 spans 14 amino acids. The CDR3, as DNA: TGTGCCAGCGGAGGGGGCGATAGCAATCAGCCCCAGCATTTT. Translating gives CASGGGDSNQPQHF.

In its sample, this clone was seen once. The chain employs TRBV7-2 and TRBJ2-5, with 7 nucleotides matching TRBD1. Germline CDR1 SGHTA, CDR2 FQGNSA. Losses at the gene ends were 6 bases for V and 2 bases for J; bases not matched to a gene: 9. The CDR3 loop spans 15 amino acids. CDR3 in DNA: TGTGCCAGCAGGACAGACAGGGCCCCTCAAGAGACCCAGTACTTC. Translating gives CASRTDRAPQETQYF.

The genes are TRBV29-1 and TRBJ1-1, with 7 bases aligning to TRBD1. With V trimmed by 6 bases and J by 6 bases, 7 bases remained unmatched. The V gene's germline CDR1 is SQVTM and CDR2 ANQGSEA. The CDR3 consists of 12 residues. The CDR3 bases are TGCAGCGTGATTGGGGACAGCCCTGAAGCTTTCTTT. Translating gives CSVIGDSPEAFF.

The CDR3 loop is CASSRQVHYGYTF. The CDR3 DNA is TGTGCCAGCAGCAGACAGGTCCACTATGGCTACACCTTC. The V gene is TRBV6-2 or TRBV6-3, the J gene TRBJ1-2; the D gene is possibly TRBD1 (6 bases). Trimming removed 6 bases from V and 3 bases from J, with 11 bases in between. This CDR3 has 13 residues. Germline CDR1 is MNHEY and CDR2 is SVGEGT.

This chain links TRBV2 with TRBJ1-5, with unresolved D. V was shortened by 2 bases and J by 6 bases, with 5 bases between the two germline ends. CDR1 is SNHLY, CDR2 FYNNEI, per germline. The CDR3 is 12 residues long. The CDR3 protein is CASSERGQPQHF. As DNA, the CDR3 is TGTGCCAGCAGTGAACGGGGTCAGCCCCAGCATTTT.

J is TRBJ2-7 and V is TRBV6-5; TRBD1 aligns across 10 bases. The CDR3 extends over 15 amino acids. Trimming took 6 bases from V and 3 from J; bases not matched to a gene: 8. CDR1 is MNHEY, CDR2 SVGAGI, per germline. The CDR3 loop is CASRKPGQGNYEQYF. The CDR3, as DNA: TGTGCCAGCAGAAAACCGGGACAGGGGAACTACGAGCAGTACTTC.

The chain employs TRBV2 and TRBJ2-7; 9 nucleotides agree with TRBD2. V gave up 7 bases and J gave up 3 bases; unmatched junction bases: 10. This CDR3 spans 15 amino acids. Germline V CDR1 and CDR2: SNHLY, FYNNEI. DNA of the CDR3: TGTGCCAGCACAGGCGGGGGGGCCTCCTTCTACGAGCAGTACTTC. The encoded protein is CASTGGGASFYEQYF.